The 32 T cell receptor beta chains reported below all come from one sample, sequenced in a study of blood T cell repertoires in COVID-19. Sequencing used immunoSEQ multiplex PCR; TCRdb keeps in-frame clones, though not all of them. Of a few hundred thousand clones listed, roughly 90% are singletons. The material sequenced was PBMCs or T cells enriched from blood (not recorded which). These TCRs come from a woman aged 30 to 39 who had recovered from COVID-19.

This clone was counted only a few times. The J gene is TRBJ2-5, the V gene TRBV7-9; maybe TRBD1 (6 bases). Trimming took off 5 bases at V and 5 bases at J, with 12 bases between the two ends. The CDR3 contains 13 residues. The germline CDR1 and CDR2 sequences are SEHNR and FQNEAQ (reference sequence). The CDR3 sequence: CASSQTTGETQYF. The CDR3 nucleotides are TGTGCCAGCAGCCAAACAACAGGGGAGACCCAGTACTTC.

The gene calls are TRBV12-3 or TRBV12-4 and TRBJ2-7; D possibly corresponds to TRBD2 (6 bases). The CDR3 totals 13 residues. Trimming removed 4 bases from V and 2 bases from J, with 9 bases in between. This CDR3 is CASSYGGTYEQYF. The CDR3 DNA follows: TGTGCCAGCAGTTATGGCGGGACCTACGAGCAGTACTTC.

This clone occurred once. Additional DNA sequences in this sample encode the identical CDR3. This chain uses TRBV6-5 with TRBJ1-4; D is possibly TRBD1 (5 bases). Looked up from germline, CDR1 is MNHEY and CDR2 is SVGAGI. The CDR3 is 15 residues long. The V gene lost 0 bases and the J gene lost 8 bases, with 13 bases spanning the gap. In DNA form, the CDR3 reads TGTGCCAGCAGTTACTCCTCGGCCCGGGGGGAAAAACTGTTTTTT. Its protein product is CASSYSSARGEKLFF.

About this clone: Other DNA sequences from this sample encode an identical CDR3 as well. The chain carries TRBV5-1 and TRBJ2-7, with D perhaps matching TRBD1 (5 bases). This CDR3 has 12 amino acids. Germline V lookup: CDR1 SGHRS, CDR2 YFSETQ. V was pared by 1 base and J by 6 bases, with 8 bases between. CDR3 in DNA: TGCGCCAGCAGCTTGCAAGGGGTCGAGCAGTACTTC. Its translation: CASSLQGVEQYF.

This clone has more than one count but fewer than ten. The rearrangement links TRBV5-4 to TRBJ2-1; D possibly corresponds to TRBD1 (6 bases). Germline CDR1 is SGHNT and CDR2 is YYREEE (reference sequence). This CDR3 is built from 16 residues. The V end lost 4 bases, the J end lost 3 bases, and 17 bases lay between the germline ends. Here the CDR3 reads CASSRDTGLSYNEQFF. The CDR3 bases are TGTGCCAGCAGCCGAGATACAGGGTTGAGCTACAATGAGCAGTTCTTC. The whole variable domain, filled in from reference TRBV5-4 and TRBJ2-1, reads ETGVTQSPTHLIKTRGQQVTLRCSSQSGHNTVSWYQQALGQGPQFIFQYYREEENGRGNFPPRFSGLQFPNYSSELNVNALELDDSALYLCASSRDTGLSYNEQFFGPGTRLTVL.

The V gene is TRBV5-1, the J gene TRBJ2-1; the match to TRBD2 covers 10 bases. V gave up 10 bases and J gave up 8 bases; unmatched junction bases: 12. Germline assignment: CDR1 SGHRS and CDR2 YFSETQ. The CDR3 is 14 amino acids. This chain's CDR3 is CAGGAGGNHDEQFF. The CDR3 nucleotides are TGCGCCGGGGGAGCGGGAGGGAATCACGATGAGCAGTTCTTC. The variable domain in full, completed from reference TRBV5-1 and TRBJ2-1, reads KAGVTQTPRYLIKTRGQQVTLSCSPISGHRSVSWYQQTPGQGLQFLFEYFSETQRNKGNFPGRFSGRQFSNSRSEMNVSTLELGDSALYLCAGGAGGNHDEQFFGPGTRLTVL.

V gene TRBV5-1 combines with J gene TRBJ2-7; TRBD1 matches 12 bases. V dropped 3 bases and J dropped 7; count of bases not matched to a gene: 14. The CDR3 contains 17 residues. Germline CDR1 is SGHRS and CDR2 is YFSETQ. CDR3 in DNA: TGCGCCAGCAGCTCTACCCCCCGGGACAGGGGGCGAAGGGAGCAGTACTTC. Its protein is CASSSTPRDRGRREQYF.

The chain couples TRBV13 to TRBJ1-1; D not resolved. This CDR3 has 12 residues. Germline assignment: CDR1 PRHDT and CDR2 FYEKMQ (reference sequence). V lost 5 bases to trimming and J lost 5 bases, with 9 bases between them. The CDR3 sequence: CASSPGWTEAFF. CDR3 in DNA: TGTGCCAGCAGCCCCGGTTGGACTGAAGCTTTCTTT.

The chain recombines TRBV11-3 with TRBJ2-5, with TRBD1 identical over 9 bases. Germline CDR1 reads SGHNT; CDR2 reads YENEEA. With V trimmed by 3 bases and J by 2 bases, 7 bases remained unmatched. The CDR3 is 16 residues long. Written as DNA, the CDR3 is TGTGCCAGCAGCTTGGGACAGGGATCCTTTCAAGAGACCCAGTACTTC. This sequence encodes CASSLGQGSFQETQYF.

CDR3: CASSPIPQRGTRPNTGELFF. The CDR3 DNA reads as TGTGCCAGCTCACCAATACCCCAGCGGGGGACCCGGCCGAACACCGGGGAGCTGTTTTTT. The chain has TRBV18 and TRBJ2-2; 8 bases map to TRBD2. After removal of 2 bases from V and 0 bases from J, the junction contained 14 bases not matched to a gene. The CDR3 covers 20 residues. Germline values: CDR1 KGHSH, CDR2 LQKENI.

The chain links TRBV5-1 to TRBJ2-7, with D possibly TRBD1 on 6 matching bases. With 4 bases removed from V and 0 bases from J, the gap between germline ends came to 14 bases. The CDR3 is 15 residues long. Germline V gene lookup returns CDR1 SGHRS and CDR2 YFSETQ. CDR3 coding DNA: TGCGCCAGCAGCATCACAGGGCCTCCCTCCTACGAGCAGTACTTC. This encodes CASSITGPPSYEQYF.

The chain couples TRBV10-3 to TRBJ2-3, with 14 nucleotides matching TRBD2. The V segment lost 6 bases and the J segment 6 bases; nucleotides outside the gene matches: 8. Germline CDR1 ENHRY, CDR2 SYGVKD. The CDR3 is 16 residues long. Here the CDR3 reads CAIRDRLAGGTDTQYF. CDR3 bases: TGTGCCATCAGGGACCGACTAGCGGGAGGGACGGATACGCAGTATTTT.

J is TRBJ2-7 and V is TRBV3-1 (or the pseudogene TRBV3-2); 7 bases agree with TRBD1. Trimming removed 0 bases from V and 4 bases from J; junction bases left unmatched: 6. Germline V gene sequence: CDR1 LGHDT, CDR2 YNNKEL (reference sequence). CDR3 size: 15 residues. The CDR3 sequence: CASSQDPGDRYEQYF. CDR3 DNA: TGTGCCAGCAGCCAAGATCCCGGGGACAGATACGAGCAGTACTTC.

This clone showed up just once. This chain connects TRBV19 to TRBJ1-6; D gene unclear. Germline-derived CDR1 and CDR2 are LNHDA and SQIVND (reference sequence). V was clipped by 0 bases and J by 6 bases, with 6 bases between them. The CDR3 is 14 residues long. CDR3 DNA sequence: TGTGCCAGTAGTATAGACCCCCGTAATTCACCCCTCCACTTT. It yields the protein CASSIDPRNSPLHF.

This chain links TRBV7-2 with TRBJ1-6; TRBD1 matches 10 bases. This CDR3 has 15 amino acids. The V gene end was trimmed by 3 bases and the J gene end by 9 bases; junction bases not matched to a gene: 5. Looked up from germline, CDR1 is SGHTA and CDR2 is FQGNSA. CDR3 DNA sequence: TGTGCCAGCAGCTTGGGACAGGGGTCACGTTCACCCCTCCACTTT. Translating it yields CASSLGQGSRSPLHF.

This clone appeared a few times. The chain is built from TRBV7-9 and TRBJ2-1; 9 nucleotides match TRBD1. The CDR3 loop spans 14 amino acids. V lost 5 bases to trimming and J lost 7 bases; unmatched junction nucleotides: 6. The germline V gene has CDR1 SEHNR and CDR2 FQNEAQ (reference sequence). CDR3 bases: TGTGCCAGCAGCACACAGGGGGCGCTTAATGAGCAGTTCTTC. Protein: CASSTQGALNEQFF. Full variable domain (remainder filled in from reference TRBV7-9 and TRBJ2-1): DTGVSQNPRHKITKRGQNVTFRCDPISEHNRLYWYRQTLGQGPEFLTYFQNEAQLEKSRLLSDRFSAERPKGSFSTLEIQRTEQGDSAMYLCASSTQGALNEQFFGPGTRLTVL.

This rearrangement joins TRBV6-2 or TRBV6-3 to TRBJ2-7; 7 nucleotides match TRBD2. CDR3 length equals 14 residues. The germline V gene encodes CDR1 MNHEY and CDR2 SVGEGT. The trim removed 3 bases at V and 6 bases at J, leaving 8 bases unmatched. CDR3 bases: TGTGCCAGCAGTTATTTAGGGACTAAGGGCGAGCAGTACTTC. Translation gives CASSYLGTKGEQYF.

The chain has TRBV30 and TRBJ2-5, with 12 nucleotides matching TRBD1. In germline, CDR1 is GTSNPN, CDR2 SVGIG (reference sequence). V lost 5 bases, J lost 5 bases, and 9 bases stayed unmatched. The CDR3 spans 15 residues. The CDR3 loop is CAWETGTGGSETQYF. CDR3 nucleotide sequence: TGTGCCTGGGAAACCGGGACAGGGGGCTCGGAGACCCAGTACTTC. Drawing the rest from reference TRBV30 and TRBJ2-5, the complete variable domain is SQTIHQWPATLVQPVGSPLSLECTVEGTSNPNLYWYRQAAGRGLQLLFYSVGIGQISSEVPQNLSASRPQDRQFILSSKKLLLSDSGFYLCAWETGTGGSETQYFGPGTRLLVL.

This rearrangement joins TRBV19 to TRBJ1-1, with D perhaps matching TRBD1 (6 bases). Germline V gene data show CDR1 as LNHDA and CDR2 as SQIVND (reference sequence). The CDR3 spans 15 residues. Trimming stripped 4 bases from V and 11 bases from J, with 23 bases between. The CDR3 loop is CASSTTTGPLLWAFF. CDR3 bases: TGTGCCAGTAGTACCACGACAGGCCCCCTTCTGTGGGCTTTCTTT.

The gene calls are TRBV20-1 and TRBJ2-3; 11 nucleotides match TRBD2. CDR1 is DFQATT and CDR2 is SNEGSKA in the germline V gene (reference sequence). V was clipped by 3 bases and J by 4 bases; unmatched bases: 12. This CDR3 region has 17 residues. CDR3 sequence reads: CSASRLAGGSVADTQYF. Written as DNA, the CDR3 is TGCAGTGCTAGTAGGTTAGCGGGAGGGTCGGTGGCAGATACGCAGTATTTT.

The chain joins TRBV9 to TRBJ2-7, with a possible D match to TRBD2 (6 bases). V was clipped by 8 bases and J by 1 base, with 13 bases between them. Per germline, CDR1 SGDLS and CDR2 YYNGEE. CDR3 length: 13 residues. CDR3 loop: CASGGGLSYEQYF. The CDR3 region has the DNA TGTGCCAGTGGAGGAGGGCTATCCTACGAGCAGTACTTC.

V and J are TRBV5-1 and TRBJ1-5, with 7 positions matching TRBD1. CDR1 and CDR2 from the germline V gene are SGHRS and YFSETQ. V shed 0 bases and J 5 bases; nucleotides not matched to a gene: 5. The CDR3 sequence is 15 residues long. The CDR3 sequence: CASSLEGTADQPQHF. In DNA form, the CDR3 reads TGCGCCAGCAGCTTGGAGGGGACAGCAGATCAGCCCCAGCATTTT.

The chain recombines TRBV13 with TRBJ2-3; 14 bases fit TRBD2. Germline V gene sequence: CDR1 PRHDT, CDR2 FYEKMQ (reference sequence). The CDR3 consists of 18 residues. With 5 bases clipped from V and 1 base from J, the junction kept 8 bases outside the gene matches. The CDR3, as DNA: TGTGCCAGCAGCCAACCGGGACTAGCGGGAGTGGGCACAGATACGCAGTATTTT. It yields the protein CASSQPGLAGVGTDTQYF.

The rearrangement joins TRBV29-1 to TRBJ1-4; 9 nucleotides agree with TRBD1. Unmatched junction bases numbered 8, after V lost 4 bases and J lost 8 bases. The CDR3 consists of 14 residues. Germline values: CDR1 SQVTM, CDR2 ANQGSEA. As DNA, the CDR3 is TGCAGCGTTGCGGAGGACAGGGGAAGGGAAAAACTGTTTTTT. Translation gives CSVAEDRGREKLFF.

The gene calls are TRBV27 and TRBJ1-6, with TRBD1 identical over 7 bases. Germline V gives CDR1 MNHEY, CDR2 SMNVEV (reference sequence). This CDR3 comprises 14 residues. V trimming: 6 bases; J trimming: 5 bases; junction bases outside the gene matches: 4. CDR3 sequence (DNA): TGTGCCAGCAGGACAGGGCAGAATAATTCACCCCTCCACTTT. Its translation is CASRTGQNNSPLHF.

The gene calls are TRBV27 and TRBJ2-5; 8 nucleotides align to TRBD1. Germline V gene data show CDR1 as MNHEY and CDR2 as SMNVEV (reference sequence). The CDR3 sequence is 16 residues long. Trimming at V came to 0 bases and at J to 5 bases, leaving 8 bases not matched to a gene. The CDR3 sequence is CASSLSNRGALETQYF. In DNA form, the CDR3 reads TGTGCCAGCAGTTTATCCAACAGGGGGGCCCTTGAGACCCAGTACTTC.

The chain carries TRBV11-2 and TRBJ2-5, with 12 bases lining up with TRBD2. Germline CDR1 and CDR2: SGHAT and FQNNGV. The CDR3 totals 15 residues. The trim removed 1 base at V and 5 bases at J, leaving 2 bases unmatched. The CDR3 reads CASSLALAGGETQYF. CDR3 coding DNA: TGTGCCAGCAGCTTAGCCCTAGCGGGGGGGGAGACCCAGTACTTC.

The rearrangement uses TRBV5-7 and TRBJ2-3, with 7 bases fitting TRBD1. TRBV5-7 is reported as an ORF; its role is uncertain. V was pared by 2 bases and J by 3 bases, with 9 bases of the junction left unmatched. The CDR3 is 16 amino acids. The CDR3 DNA sequence: TGTGCCAGCAGCTTACCCACAGGGGTCGGAACAGATACGCAGTATTTT. Encoded protein: CASSLPTGVGTDTQYF.

This chain connects TRBV5-4 to TRBJ1-1; TRBD1 agrees at 8 bases. The germline V gene has CDR1 SGHNT and CDR2 YYREEE (reference sequence). Unmatched junction bases numbered 8, after V lost 4 bases and J lost 6 bases. CDR3 size: 14 residues. The CDR3 sequence: CASSMTGAIAEAFF. The CDR3 DNA reads TGTGCCAGCAGCATGACAGGGGCGATAGCTGAAGCTTTCTTT.

This clone was found once. This sequence joins TRBV27 and TRBJ2-3, with 11 nucleotides matching TRBD2. Germline V gives CDR1 MNHEY, CDR2 SMNVEV (reference sequence). V lost 2 bases, J lost 7 bases, and 11 bases stayed unmatched. The CDR3 has 17 amino acids. In DNA form, the CDR3 reads TGTGCCAGCAGTTTACTGCGAACGGGACTAGCGGTCCATACGCAGTATTTT. The encoded protein is CASSLLRTGLAVHTQYF.

This clone was seen only a few times. This sequence joins TRBV6-6 and TRBJ2-7; possibly TRBD2 for D (6 bases). V was shortened by 4 bases and J by 7 bases, with 11 bases between the two germline ends. The CDR3 is made up of 12 amino acids. CDR1 and CDR2 from the germline V gene are MNHNY and SVGAGI (reference sequence). The CDR3 DNA follows: TGTGCCAGCAGTTCGCGACGGGGGGAGCAGTACTTC. Its translation: CASSSRRGEQYF.

The genes are TRBV30 and TRBJ2-1, with D possibly being TRBD2 (6 bases). V gave up 0 bases and J gave up 8 bases, with 20 bases separating them. CDR1 GTSNPN and CDR2 SVGIG come from the germline V gene (reference sequence). This CDR3 has 16 residues. DNA of the CDR3: TGTGCCTGGAGTGTGGGGGTCGGGCCCGGGAGTGATGAGCAGTTCTTC. Protein: CAWSVGVGPGSDEQFF. The full variable domain, rest sourced from reference TRBV30 and TRBJ2-1, is SQTIHQWPATLVQPVGSPLSLECTVEGTSNPNLYWYRQAAGRGLQLLFYSVGIGQISSEVPQNLSASRPQDRQFILSSKKLLLSDSGFYLCAWSVGVGPGSDEQFFGPGTRLTVL.